These T cell receptor beta chains were read from a single sample in a study of OX40 agonist ivuxolimab in advanced cancers. Some clones are missing from TCRdb's copy, which holds only in-frame ones; the method was immunoSEQ multiplex PCR. The sample lists 10,000 to 15,000 clones, roughly three quarters occurring once. The source material was CD4+ or CD8+ T cells sorted from blood, sampled in a trial of the OX40 agonist ivuxolimab. The receptors here all came from an adult with an advanced solid tumor such as melanoma, head and neck, liver or kidney cancer. Each CDR3 is given with its conserved first and last residue. D genes are given only for firm matches. The size of a clone is reported for some rows only, either as once, few or many, or as a class for expanded clones.

V gene	clone size	CDR3 length	D gene	J gene	CDR3 protein	CDR3 DNA
TRBV7-8	NA	14	NA	TRBJ2-5	CASRTLDSQETQYF	TGTGCCAGCAGAACCCTCGACAGCCAAGAGACCCAGTACTTC
TRBV29-1	NA	13	NA	TRBJ1-2	CSVESALNYGYTF	TGCAGCGTTGAGTCAGCCCTTAACTATGGCTACACCTTC
TRBV28	NA	16	NA	TRBJ1-1	CASSPHGSGRRTEAFF	TGTGCCAGCAGTCCCCACGGCTCGGGGAGGCGCACTGAAGCTTTCTTT
TRBV28	NA	14	NA	TRBJ2-1	CASYPGHRTNEQFF	TGTGCCAGTTACCCGGGACATCGCACTAACGAGCAGTTCTTC
TRBV4-3	NA	17	TRBD2	TRBJ2-1	CASSQTESGRSYNEQFF	TGCGCCAGCAGCCAAACGGAAAGCGGGAGATCCTACAATGAGCAGTTCTTC
TRBV20-1	NA	10	NA	TRBJ1-2	CSASSNGYTF	TGCAGTGCTAGCAGCAATGGCTACACCTTC
TRBV10-1	NA	15	TRBD1	TRBJ1-6	CASSPGGTGDSPLHF	TGCGCCAGCAGCCCCGGCGGGACAGGCGATTCACCCCTCCACTTT
TRBV7-2	NA	17	NA	TRBJ1-5	CASSLAGSPYSNQPQHF	TGTGCCAGCAGCTTAGCGGGGAGCCCTTATAGCAATCAGCCCCAGCATTTT
TRBV7-2	NA	10	NA	TRBJ2-6	CASRANVLTF	TGTGCCAGCAGGGCCAACGTCCTGACTTTC
TRBV25-1	NA	15	TRBD1	TRBJ1-2	CASSDRDSLKDGYTF	TGTGCCAGCAGTGACCGGGACAGTCTAAAGGATGGCTACACCTTC
TRBV11-2	NA	15	TRBD1	TRBJ2-7	CASSSKDRGTYEQYF	TGTGCCAGCAGTTCTAAGGACAGGGGCACCTACGAGCAGTACTTC
TRBV30	NA	13	NA	TRBJ1-2	CAWTPSGNYGYTF	TGTGCCTGGACCCCAAGCGGAAACTATGGCTACACCTTC
TRBV19	few	14	NA	TRBJ2-3	CASKGGFYTDTQYF	TGTGCCAGTAAGGGGGGGTTTTATACGGATACGCAGTATTTT
TRBV7-9	NA	13	NA	TRBJ1-5	CASTYGGTQPQHF	TGTGCCAGCACCTACGGGGGGACTCAGCCCCAGCATTTT
TRBV5-4	NA	13	NA	TRBJ2-1	CASSLVSGNEQFF	TGTGCCAGCAGCTTGGTATCCGGGAATGAGCAGTTCTTC
TRBV7-2	NA	16	TRBD1	TRBJ1-5	CASSPRIQGAEQPQHF	TGTGCCAGCAGCCCTCGTATACAGGGGGCGGAGCAGCCCCAGCATTTT
TRBV5-5	NA	14	TRBD1	TRBJ2-7	CASSLVGGGYEQYF	TGTGCCAGCAGCTTGGTAGGGGGCGGTTACGAGCAGTACTTC
TRBV18	NA	15	TRBD1	TRBJ2-7	CASSLTGTGVDEQYF	TGTGCCAGCAGCCTTACCGGGACAGGGGTTGACGAGCAGTACTTC
TRBV2	NA	13	NA	TRBJ1-2	CASSRQLGNGYTF	TGTGCCAGCAGTCGACAGCTCGGTAACGGCTACACCTTC
TRBV4-2	NA	19	NA	TRBJ2-7	CASSRTEPGPLQVPYEQYF	TGTGCCAGCAGCCGGACTGAACCCGGTCCGTTGCAAGTCCCTTACGAGCAGTACTTC
TRBV9	few	14	TRBD1	TRBJ2-7	CASSGRDSTYEQYF	TGTGCCAGCAGCGGCCGGGACAGCACCTACGAGCAGTACTTC
TRBV18	NA	14	NA	TRBJ1-2	CASSPSGIGYGYTF	TGTGCCAGCTCACCGTCCGGGATAGGCTATGGCTACACCTTC
TRBV6-5	NA	15	NA	TRBJ1-1	CASSSHGGPNTEAFF	TGTGCCAGCAGTTCCCATGGGGGGCCGAACACTGAAGCTTTCTTT
TRBV4-1	NA	18	NA	TRBJ2-1	CASSPRTGRVPRGNEQFF	TGCGCCAGCAGCCCACGGACAGGGAGGGTGCCGCGTGGTAATGAGCAGTTCTTC
TRBV10-3	NA	17	TRBD1	TRBJ1-5	CAISESAGTGGSQPQHF	TGTGCCATCAGTGAGTCCGCTGGGACAGGGGGCAGTCAGCCCCAGCATTTT
TRBV27	medium-sized	16	NA	TRBJ2-5	CASSFTAPTGQETQYF	TGTGCCAGCAGTTTCACGGCCCCCACCGGCCAAGAGACCCAGTACTTC
TRBV19	NA	12	NA	TRBJ1-5	CASRSGDQPQHF	TGTGCCAGTAGATCGGGGGATCAGCCCCAGCATTTT
TRBV9	NA	14	NA	TRBJ2-2	CASSRQANTGELFF	TGTGCCAGCAGCCGACAGGCGAACACCGGGGAGCTGTTTTTT
TRBV2	NA	15	NA	TRBJ1-1	CASSDEQSLNTEAFF	TGTGCCAGCAGTGACGAACAGTCGCTGAACACTGAAGCTTTCTTT
TRBV19	NA	13	NA	TRBJ2-1	CASSIGRYNEQFF	TGTGCCAGTAGTATTGGCCGATACAATGAGCAGTTCTTC
TRBV30	NA	14	TRBD2	TRBJ2-5	CAWSLASGKETQYF	TGTGCCTGGAGTTTGGCTAGCGGCAAAGAGACCCAGTACTTC
TRBV28	NA	16	NA	TRBJ2-7	CASSLELTDLSYEQYF	TGTGCCAGCAGTTTAGAGCTTACGGACCTTTCCTACGAGCAGTACTTC
TRBV2	NA	10	NA	TRBJ2-1	CASKYNEQFF	TGTGCCAGCAAGTACAATGAGCAGTTCTTC
TRBV29-1	NA	13	NA	TRBJ2-7	CSVPGGETYEQYF	TGCAGCGTCCCAGGGGGGGAGACCTACGAGCAGTACTTC
TRBV4-2	NA	17	NA	TRBJ2-2	CASSQEGRTMDTGELFF	TGTGCCAGCAGCCAAGAAGGGAGGACCATGGACACCGGGGAGCTGTTTTTT
TRBV6-6	once	12	NA	TRBJ1-3	CASRQDGNTIYF	TGTGCCAGCAGGCAAGATGGAAACACCATATATTTT
TRBV27	NA	16	NA	TRBJ1-4	CASSNRIDGANEKLFF	TGTGCCAGCAGCAACCGAATTGACGGAGCTAATGAAAAACTGTTTTTT
TRBV11-3	NA	13	NA	TRBJ2-7	CASSDGQSYEQYF	TGTGCCAGCTCGGACGGCCAATCCTACGAGCAGTACTTC
TRBV6-4	few	17	TRBD2	TRBJ2-3	CASSDSQGGGGTDTQYF	TGTGCCAGCAGTGACTCTCAGGGAGGCGGGGGAACAGATACGCAGTATTTT
TRBV5-1	NA	13	NA	TRBJ2-7	CASSLEPTYEQYF	TGCGCCAGCAGCTTGGAACCTACCTACGAGCAGTACTTC
TRBV6-6	NA	15	NA	TRBJ2-7	CASGGRGTELYEQYF	TGTGCCAGCGGGGGACGGGGGACTGAATTGTACGAGCAGTACTTC
TRBV7-6	NA	16	NA	TRBJ2-1	CASSLATGEIYNEQFF	TGTGCCAGCAGCTTAGCGACGGGGGAGATCTACAATGAGCAGTTCTTC
TRBV6-5	NA	15	NA	TRBJ2-1	CASSYEGTSYNEQFF	TGTGCCAGCAGTTACGAGGGGACCTCCTACAATGAGCAGTTCTTC
TRBV28	NA	15	NA	TRBJ2-7	CASSLRGLSSYEQYF	TGTGCCAGCAGTTTGAGGGGTCTGAGCTCCTACGAGCAGTACTTC
TRBV27	NA	15	NA	TRBJ1-1	CASSLYGGGNTEAFF	TGTGCCAGCAGTTTATATGGGGGGGGGAACACTGAAGCTTTCTTT
TRBV11-1	NA	15	NA	TRBJ2-2	CASSLETANTGELFF	TGTGCCAGCAGCTTAGAGACAGCGAACACCGGGGAGCTGTTTTTT
TRBV2	few	13	NA	TRBJ2-7	CASRNPDSHEQYF	TGTGCCAGCAGGAACCCAGACAGCCACGAGCAGTACTTC
TRBV19	NA	15	NA	TRBJ2-5	CASSINFVMQETQYF	TGTGCCAGTAGTATAAATTTCGTCATGCAAGAGACCCAGTACTTC
TRBV6-5	NA	12	NA	TRBJ1-6	CASRRRDSPLHF	TGTGCCAGCCGACGGAGAGATTCACCCCTCCACTTT
TRBV2	NA	17	NA	TRBJ2-3	CASSDPLRSAGSDTQYF	TGTGCCAGCAGTGACCCACTGCGATCCGCAGGTTCCGATACGCAGTATTTT
TRBV19	NA	12	NA	TRBJ2-5	CASSTGGGTQYF	TGTGCCAGCTCGACAGGTGGTGGGACCCAGTACTTC
TRBV7-9	medium-sized	15	TRBD1	TRBJ1-6	CASSTNTGTGSPLHF	TGTGCCAGCAGCACAAATACTGGGACAGGGTCACCCCTCCACTTT
TRBV28	NA	9	NA	TRBJ1-6	CASSSPLHF	TGTGCCAGCAGTTCACCCCTCCACTTT
TRBV18	medium-sized	14	NA	TRBJ1-6	CASSPGPANSPLHF	TGTGCCAGCTCACCGGGTCCGGCTAATTCACCCCTCCACTTT
TRBV27	NA	18	NA	TRBJ2-3	CASSPRGDSQRSTDTQYF	TGTGCCAGCAGTCCCCGGGGAGACAGCCAGAGGAGCACAGATACGCAGTATTTT
TRBV6-4	large	13	NA	TRBJ2-1	CASSDSDNNEQFF	TGTGCCAGCAGTGACTCGGACAACAATGAGCAGTTCTTC
TRBV4-2	NA	16	NA	TRBJ1-1	CASSQDRTPVNTEAFF	TGTGCCAGCAGCCAAGATCGCACCCCAGTGAACACTGAAGCTTTCTTT
TRBV29-1	NA	11	NA	TRBJ2-7	CSAVRSYEQYF	TGCAGCGCGGTTAGATCCTACGAGCAGTACTTC
TRBV7-6	NA	14	TRBD1	TRBJ1-1	CASSQDRVRTEAFF	TGTGCCAGCAGCCAGGACAGGGTGAGGACTGAAGCTTTCTTT
TRBV14	NA	18	NA	TRBJ1-1	CASSQDWASSGTVTEAFF	TGTGCCAGCAGCCAAGATTGGGCGTCCTCGGGGACGGTCACTGAAGCTTTCTTT